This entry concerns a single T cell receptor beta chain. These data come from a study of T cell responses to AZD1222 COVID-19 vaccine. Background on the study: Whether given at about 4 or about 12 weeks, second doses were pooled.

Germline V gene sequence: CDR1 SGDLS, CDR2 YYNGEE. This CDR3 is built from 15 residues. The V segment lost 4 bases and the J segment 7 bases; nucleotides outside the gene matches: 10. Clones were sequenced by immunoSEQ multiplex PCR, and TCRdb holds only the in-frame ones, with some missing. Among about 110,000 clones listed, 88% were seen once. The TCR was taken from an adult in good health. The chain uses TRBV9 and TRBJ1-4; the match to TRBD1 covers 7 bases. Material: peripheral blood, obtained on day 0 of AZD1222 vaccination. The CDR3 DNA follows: TGTGCCAGCAGCCCAGGGACAGTTGTGGGTGAAAAACTGTTTTTT. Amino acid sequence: CASSPGTVVGEKLFF.